These 22 T cell receptor beta chains were sequenced from one sample in a study of CD8+CD57+ T cells in acquired aplastic anemia. CDR3 and TCR beta VDJ profiling relied on a genomic DNA template. TCRdb ran MiXCR on the reads and lists one entry per CDR3 protein. Here the sample spans under 500,000 distinct CDR3 sequences, around 32% being singletons. Sequenced patients had shown CD8+CD57+ cell expansion by flow cytometry. Material for sequencing was sorted CD4+, CD8+, or CD8+CD57+ T cells (not recorded which) from PBMCs. These receptor sequences come from a human donor with aplastic anemia.

The genes are TRBV19 and TRBJ2-5; D remains ambiguous. Trimming removed 6 bases from V and 4 bases from J, with 9 bases in between. Germline CDR1 LNHDA, CDR2 SQIVND (reference sequence). The CDR3 is made up of 12 amino acids. The CDR3 region has the DNA TGTGCCAGTAGCCATGGGCCAGAGACCCAGTACTTC. This gives the protein CASSHGPETQYF.

The rearrangement links TRBV14 to TRBJ2-3, with D maybe TRBD1 (5 bases). The germline V gene has CDR1 SGHDN and CDR2 FVKESK. Trimming shortened V by 1 base and J by 6 bases, and 17 bases separated the two germline ends. The CDR3 has 16 amino acids. CDR3 residues: CASSQVGALRLDTQYF. Written as DNA, the CDR3 is TGTGCCAGCAGCCAAGTAGGGGCACTGAGGCTGGATACGCAGTATTTT.

This clonotype has ten or more counts. V usage is TRBV10-3 and J usage is TRBJ1-5; D unresolved. CDR3 length: 15 amino acids. Germline V gene lookup returns CDR1 ENHRY and CDR2 SYGVKD. V dropped 10 bases and J dropped 3 bases, with 19 bases sitting between them. CDR3 loop: CATLGAIGVNQPQHF. CDR3 sequence (DNA): TGTGCCACCCTGGGCGCTATCGGGGTCAATCAGCCCCAGCATTTT.

Ten or more counts support this clonotype. The chain employs TRBV19 and TRBJ2-5, with D possibly being TRBD1 (6 bases). V was cut by 7 bases and J by 5 bases, with 14 bases left in between. The length of the CDR3 is 13 residues. Germline CDR1 LNHDA, CDR2 SQIVND (reference sequence). CDR3 nucleotide sequence: TGTGCCAGTACCAAAACAGGGATGGAGACCCAGTACTTC. Residues: CASTKTGMETQYF. Variable domain in full (rest from reference TRBV19 and TRBJ2-5): DGGITQSPKYLFRKEGQNVTLSCEQNLNHDAMYWYRQDPGQGLRLIYYSQIVNDFQKGDIAEGYSVSREKKESFPLTVTSAQKNPTAFYLCASTKTGMETQYFGPGTRLLVL.

This clonotype was seen at least ten times. The chain links TRBV9 to TRBJ1-2; D call uncertain. Germline loops: CDR1 SGDLS, CDR2 YYNGEE. Trimming took off 1 base at V and 5 bases at J, with 15 bases between the two ends. The CDR3 runs to 15 residues. CDR3 sequence: CASSVRDDSPYGYTF. The CDR3 bases are TGTGCCAGCAGCGTACGGGATGATAGCCCTTATGGCTACACCTTC.

A word on this clonotype: One end of the junction fails to match germline, which may point to a read error. V gene TRBV10-3 combines with J gene TRBJ2-1, with D tentatively TRBD2 (6 bases). This CDR3 spans 14 amino acids. The germline CDR1 and CDR2 sequences are ENHRY and SYGVKD. This CDR3 is CASSYASEYNEQFF. CDR3 coding DNA: TGTGCCAGCAGTTACGCTAGCGAGTACAATGAGCAGTTCTTC.

The chain joins TRBV11-1 to TRBJ1-2; D is unclear. The CDR3 covers 18 residues. V was cut by 1 base and J by 4 bases, with 22 bases left in between. In germline, CDR1 is SGHAT, CDR2 FQDESV (reference sequence). The CDR3 DNA reads TGTGCCAGCAGCTTAGTTCCGCCCAGTAGTAAACGGGGCTATGGCTACACCTTC. It specifies CASSLVPPSSKRGYGYTF.

This chain joins TRBV6-1 and TRBJ2-6, with D perhaps matching TRBD1 (5 bases). CDR1 is MNHNS, CDR2 SASEGT, per germline. V dropped 7 bases and J dropped 1 base, with 23 bases sitting between them. The CDR3 spans 19 residues. The CDR3 bases are TGTGCCAGCATGGGTTTCCAGGGCGATACACCTTCTGGGGCCAACGTCCTGACTTTC. Encoded protein: CASMGFQGDTPSGANVLTF.

This clonotype has a handful of counts. A much larger clone sits a single nucleotide away, making a read error possible. This likely comes from a read error, as the CDR3 has no conserved phenylalanine or tryptophan at its end. In nucleotides, the CDR3 is TGCAGCGTTGAAGAATCCGGGTCGGGTCAGCCCCAGCATTCT. Encoded protein: CSVEESGSGQPQHS. This chain joins TRBV29-1 and TRBJ1-5; no reliable D call. Trimming shortened V by 0 bases and J by 6 bases, and 12 bases separated the two germline ends. The length of the CDR3 is 14 residues. The germline CDR1 and CDR2 sequences are SQVTM and ANQGSEA.

This clonotype was seen ten or more times. The chain uses TRBV19 and TRBJ2-1, with D perhaps assigned TRBD1 or TRBD2 (5 bases each). CDR1 LNHDA and CDR2 SQIVND come from the germline V gene (reference sequence). The CDR3 is made up of 14 amino acids. With 10 bases removed from V and 2 bases from J, the gap between germline ends came to 15 bases. Here the CDR3 DNA reads TGTGCCACACGAGGGGCTCTAGCCTACAATGAGCAGTTCTTC. Protein product: CATRGALAYNEQFF.

This clonotype appeared many times. The genes are TRBV19 and TRBJ2-7; 10 nucleotides align to TRBD1. The CDR3 loop spans 14 amino acids. Per germline, CDR1 LNHDA and CDR2 SQIVND (reference sequence). The V and J ends lost 0 bases and 7 bases, in that order; junction bases with no gene match: 3. In DNA form, the CDR3 reads TGTGCCAGTAGTATAGATGACAGGGGGCGAGAGCAGTACTTC. Protein sequence: CASSIDDRGREQYF.

The chain combines TRBV19 with TRBJ2-7; 7 positions agree with TRBD1. The ends lost 1 base at V and 0 bases at J; junction bases unmatched: 6. The CDR3 covers 16 residues. Germline V lookup: CDR1 LNHDA, CDR2 SQIVND (reference sequence). The CDR3 DNA reads as TGTGCCAGTAGTATAGCGGGGACAGAGAGCTCCTACGAGCAGTACTTC. This codes for CASSIAGTESSYEQYF.

This chain links TRBV20-1 with TRBJ2-1, with D perhaps matching TRBD2 (5 bases). V lost 5 bases and J 0 bases, leaving 11 bases between the germline ends. The CDR3 is 14 amino acids. Looked up from germline, CDR1 is DFQATT and CDR2 is SNEGSKA (reference sequence). CDR3 region: CSAGERSSYNEQFF. In DNA, the CDR3 is TGCAGTGCTGGGGAGCGGAGCTCCTACAATGAGCAGTTCTTC.

This sequence joins TRBV3-1 and TRBJ1-6; 8 bases are a match to TRBD1. The CDR3 is 14 residues long. Germline lookup yields CDR1 LGHDT and CDR2 YNNKEL (reference sequence). The trim removed 6 bases at V and 8 bases at J, leaving 6 bases unmatched. The CDR3 bases are TGTGCCAGCAGACTCGGACAGGGCGATTCACCCCTCCACTTT. Encoded protein: CASRLGQGDSPLHF. The complete variable domain, with remaining parts taken from reference TRBV3-1 and TRBJ1-6, reads DTAVSQTPKYLVTQMGNDKSIKCEQNLGHDTMYWYKQDSKKFLKIMFSYNNKELIINETVPNRFSPKSPDKAHLNLHINSLELGDSAVYFCASRLGQGDSPLHFGNGTRLTVT.

This clonotype was seen repeatedly, ten times or more. The junction and the germline gene differ at one end; a read error may be behind it. This rearrangement joins TRBV24-1 to TRBJ2-3; 8 bases are shared with TRBD1. This CDR3 has 10 residues. CDR1 is KGHDR, CDR2 SFDVKD, per germline. The CDR3 coding sequence is TGTGCCACCAGTGAGGACCGACAGGGGTTT. The encoded protein is CATSEDRQGF.

The chain uses TRBV19 and TRBJ1-6, with 8 bases that match TRBD1. J gave up 10 bases and V 5 bases, and 7 bases lay outside the gene matches. This CDR3 is 14 amino acids long. Per germline, CDR1 LNHDA and CDR2 SQIVND (reference sequence). CDR3 DNA sequence: TGTGCCAGTAGTCCCCAGAGACAGGGGTCACCCCTCCACTTT. It translates to CASSPQRQGSPLHF.

The rearrangement links TRBV9 to TRBJ1-2; 7 positions match TRBD1. CDR1 is SGDLS, CDR2 YYNGEE, per germline. Trimming at V came to 0 bases and at J to 8 bases, leaving 13 bases not matched to a gene. The CDR3 loop spans 16 amino acids. This CDR3 is CASSVEGQAPVWGYTF. The CDR3 region has the DNA TGTGCCAGCAGCGTAGAAGGACAGGCCCCAGTTTGGGGCTACACCTTC.

On this clonotype itself: Germline is not matched at one junction end, which may reflect a read error. This chain uses TRBV10-3 with TRBJ1-1, with D maybe TRBD1 (5 bases). Germline CDR1 ENHRY, CDR2 SYGVKD. CDR3 length equals 14 residues. The DNA of the CDR3 is TGTGCCAGCAGTCTGTCCACAGGAACGTTGCGAGCTTTCTTT. This encodes CASSLSTGTLRAFF.

Many counts were recorded for this clonotype. J is TRBJ1-3 and V is TRBV19, with 8 bases lining up with TRBD1. J lost 0 bases, V lost 4 bases, and 5 bases had no gene match. The CDR3 consists of 16 residues. Germline V gene sequence: CDR1 LNHDA, CDR2 SQIVND (reference sequence). CDR3 nucleotide sequence: TGTGCCAGTAGTAGGGGACAGGCACGCTCTGGAAACACCATATATTTT. It encodes CASSRGQARSGNTIYF. The full variable domain, its missing parts supplied by reference TRBV19 and TRBJ1-3, is DGGITQSPKYLFRKEGQNVTLSCEQNLNHDAMYWYRQDPGQGLRLIYYSQIVNDFQKGDIAEGYSVSREKKESFPLTVTSAQKNPTAFYLCASSRGQARSGNTIYFGEGSWLTVV.

This clonotype was seen repeatedly, ten times or more. The gene calls are TRBV2 and TRBJ1-5, with a tentative D call TRBD1 (6 bases). The V end lost 6 bases, the J end lost 2 bases, and 14 bases lay between the germline ends. The CDR3 covers 15 residues. Germline CDR1 and CDR2: SNHLY and FYNNEI. The CDR3 reads CASRSTGLGNQPQHF. In nucleotides, the CDR3 is TGTGCCAGCAGGTCCACAGGGCTTGGCAATCAGCCCCAGCATTTT.

The chain has TRBV2 and TRBJ2-7; TRBD2 matches at 11 bases. CDR1 is SNHLY, CDR2 FYNNEI, per germline. After removal of 9 bases from V and 0 bases from J, the junction contained 4 bases not matched to a gene. This CDR3 region has 14 residues. CDR3 sequence reads: CASQTSGTSYEQYF. CDR3 DNA sequence: TGTGCCAGTCAGACTAGCGGGACCTCCTACGAGCAGTACTTC.

This clonotype was picked up many times. The chain joins TRBV20-1 to TRBJ1-6; 8 bases are shared with TRBD1. This CDR3 spans 15 amino acids. Looked up from germline, CDR1 is DFQATT and CDR2 is SNEGSKA (reference sequence). V gave up 1 base and J gave up 5 bases; unmatched junction bases: 4. The CDR3 DNA reads TGCAGTGCTAGAGGACAGGGGATAAATAATTCACCCCTCCACTTT. Translating gives CSARGQGINNSPLHF.